One T cell receptor beta chain is described in this entry. Its binding antigen is unknown. Base-call qualities are not available, and no considerably larger clone is one nucleotide away. CDR1 MNHEY and CDR2 SVGAGI are derived from the germline V gene. V gives up 4 bases and J gives up 9 bases, and the segment between their germline ends measures 22 bases. The CDR3, from cysteine to phenylalanine, totals 16 residues. Solely the CDR3 DNA is kept, with 48 bases framed from the first base. The cohort comprised hundreds of healthy bone marrow donors. Cohort members were all nominally healthy when sampled, although unrecorded immune exposures were likely present. The donor was CMV seronegative and belonged to the group of 380 or so seronegative cohort members. Every donor gave a peripheral blood sample, and the peripheral blood mononuclear cells from that sample were used for TCR beta sequencing. The Qiagen DNeasy Blood Extraction Kit was used to extract genomic DNA from the blood cell samples.

The library was made by the immunoSEQ multiplex PCR assay. For the multiplex PCR, a mixture combining 60 forward primers for TCR Vbeta segments and 13 reverse primers for TCR Jbeta segments was used. A multiplex PCR assay on genomic DNA amplified the CDR3 region of rearranged TCR beta genes. The amplified TCR beta libraries were sequenced on the Illumina HiSeq System as 87-base-pair reads. As for the authors' bioinformatics: Across the 670 or so repertoires, a later analysis counted roughly 84 million unique TCR beta chains, some 11 million of which were shared by at least two donors. Raw reads were error-corrected and collapsed into unique sequences by a nearest-neighbor algorithm in which closely related sequences were merged to remove PCR and sequencing errors. To assign V, D and J gene segments, CDR3 sequences were aligned to IMGT reference sequences. Each retained sequence needed at least a six-nucleotide match to both a V gene segment and a J gene segment. A rearrangement counted as productive if the CDR3 had no stop codons and remained in frame with V and J, and every other rearrangement counted as non-productive. Following IMGT convention, CDR3 was defined as the stretch from the second conserved V-encoded cysteine up to the conserved J-encoded phenylalanine. Sequences without an unambiguous match to a single V gene segment were excluded from the earlier analysis of 587 of the donors. In an earlier analysis of 500 to 750 of the donors, V segments were called functional above 56.7% productive rearrangements and were called segregating when the between-donor standard deviation exceeded 5%. A statistical classification framework was built to diagnose cytomegalovirus status from the catalog of TCR beta chain sequences. In a later analysis, V and J genes were assigned by comparing TCR nucleotide sequences against IMGT/GENE-DB human TR gene sequences. In a later analysis, CDR3 sequences and most-parsimonious VDJ recombination scenarios were assigned using the TCRdist pipeline. In a later analysis, each TCR beta chain was defined by its CDR3 amino acid sequence together with its V-gene family, and reads without a unique V-gene family were excluded. In a later analysis, 550 to 650 highly shared, low-generation-probability nucleotide sequences were removed to address suspected cross-contamination and a sequencing artifact. In a later analysis, a clonal expansion index for each public chain was calculated from normalized within-repertoire ranks of inferred template counts. Generation probabilities in a later analysis came from a VDJ recombination model fitted to out-of-frame rearrangements, and those results were checked against IGoR. In a later analysis, TCR-TCR, TCR-HLA and TCR-CMV co-occurrence was scored with hypergeometric tests, and a repertoire-size bias correction was applied to TCR pairs. To estimate false discovery rates, a later analysis permuted the HLA or CMV assignments 20 times. A later analysis grouped co-occurring TCRs with DBSCAN, adding TCRdist sequence similarity when clustering within HLA-allele-positive subsets. Repertoires with fewer than 30,000 or more than 120,000 public chains, plus five repertoires with anomalous nucleotide sharing, were excluded from co-occurrence clustering. Entries here come from immuneACCESS through TCRdb and include only in-frame sequences with V and J called. Some clones fail to appear in such tables; in the studies checked, an unresolved V gene covers under half of the shortfall, and the cause of the remainder is unknown. V, J and clone size are taken as reported in that table, and D and trimming were inferred from the DNA itself. Recorded for this sample are over 50,000 clones; about three quarters of them occurred a single time. The top ten hold around 2.5% of the sample.

This specimen comes from a study of cytomegalovirus exposure and HLA in healthy donors (dated by TCRdb to the late 2010s). Background on the whole study: In an earlier analysis of some 610 of the donors, 276 Gb of sequence data and just under 120 million unique TCR beta sequences from roughly 200 million T cells were reported. An early release that covered around 590 HLA-typed donors contained approximately 320 gigabases of sequencing data and 80 million or so unique TCR sequences. Among the roughly 400 genotyped donors, more than 70% belonged to the genetic ancestry cluster associated with self-reported Caucasian donors. The study aimed to test whether signatures of past pathogen exposure could be identified by cataloging public T cell receptors. The T cell repertoires of 700 or so subjects were profiled by immunosequencing and related to cytomegalovirus serostatus. A separate validation cohort of 100 to 150 different subjects was used in addition to the approximately 700-subject first cohort. To predict cytomegalovirus infection status, the study combined high-throughput TCR immunosequencing, statistical association of individual TCRs with disease status, and machine learning. In a later analysis, previously published TCR beta repertoires from more than 500 donors were re-analyzed and high-resolution HLA genotyping was added so that TCR occurrence patterns could be studied. Rather than drawing on any new phenotypic data, the later analysis identified candidate immune exposures from TCR beta sequences and the way those sequences occurred across donors. An earlier analysis of around 580 of the donors used high-throughput TCR beta sequencing to judge whether each TCR beta V gene segment behaved as functional or pseudogenic. Donor age, sex, ethnicity and CMV serostatus were collected together with the repertoire data. A later genetic analysis used genome-wide SNP genotypes for about 65% of the roughly 670 donors, treating that subset as a discovery cohort. Every discovery cohort repertoire had been produced on one sequencing platform. HLA typing included class I and class II loci at four-digit resolution. Typing coverage differed by locus: A, B, C, DRB1 and DQB1 were typed in about 629-630 donors, DQA1 in 522, DPA1 in some 610, and DPB1 in roughly 450. Because of strong linkage in the cohort, a few DR-DQ haplotypes were treated as single units for association and clustering. Among roughly 400 genotyped donors of the cohort, an average of around 240,000 unique TCR beta nucleotide sequences was sequenced per donor, of which about 18% were non-productive.

The research as a whole found: Some IMGT-functional V segments, including TRBV6-2 and TRBV6-3, could not be distinguished by the 87-base-pair reads and were therefore excluded. Correlated functional status among segregating V segments might be attributable to linkage disequilibrium, but an unknown experimental factor could not be ruled out. In both the original and validation cohorts, the classifier was reported to diagnose cytomegalovirus status with high specificity and sensitivity. In an earlier analysis of some 640 of the donors, most TCR beta V segments were observed in productive rearrangements about 87% or about 30% of the time, broadly matching IMGT annotations. HLA typing was unavailable for some donors at each locus, so association tests used only the typed subset. Assigning TCR associations to individual alleles was difficult when HLA alleles, especially DR and DQ, strongly co-occurred. In a later genetic analysis, fewer N-insertions in productive TCRs were reported among donors in an Asian-associated ancestry cluster than the roughly 710-donor mean. In a later analysis, HLA-associated TCR beta chains showed more clonal expansion and lower generation probabilities than non-associated chains that were equally common. A group of highly shared sequence variants was considered likely to be a technical artifact of the sequencing pipeline. For the cohort, immune exposure information was limited to CMV serostatus. The earlier analysis of 587 of the donors excluded roughly 17 rarely observed V segments, including chromosome 9 orphons, because counts were too low. A total of fewer than 200 TCR beta chains were listed by the study as associated with cytomegalovirus. A further reported finding was that TCR beta sequences accurately predicted the HLA-A and HLA-B alleles for most subjects in the first cohort. At a false discovery rate of 0.05, a later analysis linked about 16,000 TCR beta sequences to specific HLA alleles. Most TCR sequences were observed very rarely across donors, whereas some public TCRs were present in many individuals. The authors suggested that the approach could potentially be extended to other disease states and immunological phenotypes. In vitro tests confirmed that a few of the cytomegalovirus-associated TCR beta chains recognize cytomegalovirus antigens. Roughly uniform sequencing depth across donors was assumed in presence/absence analyses, although this assumption may not hold. V-gene and J-gene trimming of TCR beta chains was associated with a missense DCLRE1C variant in a later genetic analysis, and the association was replicated in an independent cohort. In a later analysis, several top co-occurrence clusters were reported to appear linked to parvovirus B19, influenza, CMV and Epstein-Barr virus. In a later analysis, the rate of TCR association differed among HLA loci, with DRB1 alleles having the most associated TCRs and HLA-C alleles having the fewest. Most CMV-associated TCR beta chains appeared to be HLA-restricted in a later analysis, and the HLA associations seemed to be driven largely by CMV exposure. Only TCR beta chains were sequenced in this cohort, and the absence of alpha or paired-chain data limited detectable features.

The clonotype originates from a female donor in good health and CMV-seronegative. The sample comprised PBMCs. This receptor chain uses TRBV6-5 and TRBJ2-1; TRBD2 is a possible D gene, resting on 6 matching bases. Here is the DNA: TGTGCCAGCAGTTCTCCGGGGAGACTAGGGGTGGGTGAGCAGTTCTTC. It codes for CASSSPGRLGVGEQFF.